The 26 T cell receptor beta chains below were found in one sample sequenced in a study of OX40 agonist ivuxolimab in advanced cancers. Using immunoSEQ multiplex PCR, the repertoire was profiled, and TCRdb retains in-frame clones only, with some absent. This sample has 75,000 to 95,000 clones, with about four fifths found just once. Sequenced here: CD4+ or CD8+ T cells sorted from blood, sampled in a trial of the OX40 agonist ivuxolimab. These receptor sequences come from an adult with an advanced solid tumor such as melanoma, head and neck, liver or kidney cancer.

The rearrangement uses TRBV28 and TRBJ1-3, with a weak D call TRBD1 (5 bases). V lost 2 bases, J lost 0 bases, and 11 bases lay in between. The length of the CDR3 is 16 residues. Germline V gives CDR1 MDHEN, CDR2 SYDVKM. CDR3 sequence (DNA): TGTGCCAGCAGTTTACCCGGGGCCCTCTCTGGAAACACCATATATTTT. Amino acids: CASSLPGALSGNTIYF.

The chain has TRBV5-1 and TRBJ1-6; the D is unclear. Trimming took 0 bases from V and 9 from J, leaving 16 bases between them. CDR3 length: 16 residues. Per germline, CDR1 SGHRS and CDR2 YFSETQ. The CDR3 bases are TGCGCCAGCAGCTTGGAGGGAGGGCAGAGCGGTTCACCCCTCCACTTT. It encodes CASSLEGGQSGSPLHF.

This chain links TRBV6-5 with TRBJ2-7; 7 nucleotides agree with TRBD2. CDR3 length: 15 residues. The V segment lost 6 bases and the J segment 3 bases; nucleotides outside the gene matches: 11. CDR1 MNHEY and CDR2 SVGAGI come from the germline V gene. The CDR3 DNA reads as TGTGCCAGCAGAACCCTTGGGGGGGGAAACTACGAGCAGTACTTC. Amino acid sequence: CASRTLGGGNYEQYF.

The DNA of the CDR3 is TGTGCCAGCAGCGCGACTGACAGGCTTAATGAAAAACTGTTTTTT. It translates to CASSATDRLNEKLFF. The rearrangement links TRBV9 to TRBJ1-4, with D maybe TRBD1 (6 bases). This CDR3 has 15 residues. Germline V CDR1 and CDR2: SGDLS, YYNGEE. V gave up 3 bases and J gave up 4 bases, with 13 bases separating them.

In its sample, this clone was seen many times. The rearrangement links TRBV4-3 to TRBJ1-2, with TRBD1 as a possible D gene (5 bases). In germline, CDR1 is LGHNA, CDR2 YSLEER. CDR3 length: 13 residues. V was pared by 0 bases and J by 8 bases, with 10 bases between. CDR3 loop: CASSQENWGGYTF. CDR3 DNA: TGCGCCAGCAGCCAAGAGAATTGGGGGGGCTACACCTTC.

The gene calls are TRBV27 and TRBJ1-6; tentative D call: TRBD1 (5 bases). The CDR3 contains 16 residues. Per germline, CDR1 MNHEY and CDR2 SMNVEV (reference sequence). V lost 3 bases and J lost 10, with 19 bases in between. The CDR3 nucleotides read TGTGCCAGCAGTTTGGCGGACAACCCCGCGGGCTCACCCCTCCACTTT. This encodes CASSLADNPAGSPLHF.

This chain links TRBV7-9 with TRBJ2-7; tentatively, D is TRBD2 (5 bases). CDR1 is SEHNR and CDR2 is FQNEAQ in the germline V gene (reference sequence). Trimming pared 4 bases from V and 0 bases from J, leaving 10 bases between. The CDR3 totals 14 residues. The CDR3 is CASSSRGPSYEQYF. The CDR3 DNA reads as TGTGCCAGCAGCTCCCGGGGTCCCTCCTACGAGCAGTACTTC. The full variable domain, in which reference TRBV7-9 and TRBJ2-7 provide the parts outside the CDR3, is DTGVSQNPRHKITKRGQNVTFRCDPISEHNRLYWYRQTLGQGPEFLTYFQNEAQLEKSRLLSDRFSAERPKGSFSTLEIQRTEQGDSAMYLCASSSRGPSYEQYFGPGTRLTVT.

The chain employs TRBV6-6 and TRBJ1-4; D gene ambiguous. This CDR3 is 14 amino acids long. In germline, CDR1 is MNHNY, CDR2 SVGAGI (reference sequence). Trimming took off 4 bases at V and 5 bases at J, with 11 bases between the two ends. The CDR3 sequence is CASSSLDVNEKLFF. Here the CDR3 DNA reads TGTGCCAGCAGTTCTTTGGACGTAAATGAAAAACTGTTTTTT.

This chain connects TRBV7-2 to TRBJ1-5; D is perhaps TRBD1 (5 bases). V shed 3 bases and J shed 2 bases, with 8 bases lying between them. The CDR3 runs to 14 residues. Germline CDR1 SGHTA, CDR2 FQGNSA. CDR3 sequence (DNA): TGTGCCAGCAGCTTTCAAGGGGGCAATCAGCCCCAGCATTTT. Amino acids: CASSFQGGNQPQHF.

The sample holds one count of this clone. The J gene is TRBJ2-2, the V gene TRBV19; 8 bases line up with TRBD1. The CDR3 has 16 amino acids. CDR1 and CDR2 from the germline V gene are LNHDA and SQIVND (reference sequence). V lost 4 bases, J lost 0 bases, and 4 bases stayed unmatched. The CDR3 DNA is TGTGCCAGTAGTACGACAGGGGCCGCGAACACCGGGGAGCTGTTTTTT. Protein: CASSTTGAANTGELFF. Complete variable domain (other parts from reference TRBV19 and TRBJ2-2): DGGITQSPKYLFRKEGQNVTLSCEQNLNHDAMYWYRQDPGQGLRLIYYSQIVNDFQKGDIAEGYSVSREKKESFPLTVTSAQKNPTAFYLCASSTTGAANTGELFFGEGSRLTVL.

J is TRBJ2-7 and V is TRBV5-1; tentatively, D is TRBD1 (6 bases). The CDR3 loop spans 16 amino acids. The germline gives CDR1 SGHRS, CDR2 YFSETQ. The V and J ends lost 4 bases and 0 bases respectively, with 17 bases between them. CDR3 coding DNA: TGCGCCAGCAGCCCCGGACAGATCCAGATCTCCTACGAGCAGTACTTC. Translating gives CASSPGQIQISYEQYF.

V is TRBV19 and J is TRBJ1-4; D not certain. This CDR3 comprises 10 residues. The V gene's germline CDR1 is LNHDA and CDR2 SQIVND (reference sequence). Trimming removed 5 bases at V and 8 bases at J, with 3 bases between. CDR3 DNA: TGTGCCAGTAGTCGAGAAAAACTGTTTTTT. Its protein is CASSREKLFF.

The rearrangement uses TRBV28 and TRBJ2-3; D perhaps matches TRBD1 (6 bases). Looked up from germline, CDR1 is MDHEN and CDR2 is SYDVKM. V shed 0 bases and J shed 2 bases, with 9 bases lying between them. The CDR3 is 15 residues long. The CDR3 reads CASSLWGADTDTQYF. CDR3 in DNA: TGTGCCAGCAGTTTATGGGGGGCGGACACAGATACGCAGTATTTT.

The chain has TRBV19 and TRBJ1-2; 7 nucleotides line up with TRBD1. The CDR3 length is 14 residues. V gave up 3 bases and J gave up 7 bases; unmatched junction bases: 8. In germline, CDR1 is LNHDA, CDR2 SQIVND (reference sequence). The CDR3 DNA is TGTGCCAGTAGTATGTATACAGGGGCAAGTGGCTACACCTTC. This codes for CASSMYTGASGYTF.

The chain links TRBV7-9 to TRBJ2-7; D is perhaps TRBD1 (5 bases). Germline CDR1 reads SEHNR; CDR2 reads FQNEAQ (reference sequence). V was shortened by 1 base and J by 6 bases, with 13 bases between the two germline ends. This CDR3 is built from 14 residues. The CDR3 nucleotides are TGTGCCAGCAGCTTAGAATTCGAAGGGGCCGAGCAGTACTTC. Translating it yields CASSLEFEGAEQYF.

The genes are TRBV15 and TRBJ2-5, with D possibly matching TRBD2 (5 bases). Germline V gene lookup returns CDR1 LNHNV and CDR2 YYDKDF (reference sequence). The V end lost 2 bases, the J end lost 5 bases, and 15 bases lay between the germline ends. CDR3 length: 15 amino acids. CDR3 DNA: TGTGCCACCAGCAGACTCTCTCCGAGGGCGGAGACCCAGTACTTC. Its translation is CATSRLSPRAETQYF.

Here the CDR3 reads CASSPTGWSGYTF. CDR3 nucleotide sequence: TGTGCCAGCTCACCGACAGGGTGGTCTGGCTACACCTTC. The J gene is TRBJ1-2, the V gene TRBV18; 7 nucleotides match TRBD1. The germline CDR1 and CDR2 sequences are KGHSH and LQKENI. This CDR3 region has 13 residues. Germline trimming cut 3 bases from V and 7 bases from J; bases unmatched to any gene: 5. Combining the CDR3 with reference TRBV18 and TRBJ1-2 gives the whole variable domain NAGVMQNPRHLVRRRGQEARLRCSPMKGHSHVYWYRQLPEEGLKFMVYLQKENIIDESGMPKERFSAEFPKEGPSILRIQQVVRGDSAAYFCASSPTGWSGYTFGSGTRLTVV.

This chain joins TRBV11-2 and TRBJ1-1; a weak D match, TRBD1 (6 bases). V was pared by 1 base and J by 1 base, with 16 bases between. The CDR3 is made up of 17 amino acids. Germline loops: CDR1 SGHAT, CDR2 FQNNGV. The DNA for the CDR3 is TGTGCCAGCAGCTTAGGTGGCAGGGGTACACGGAACACTGAAGCTTTCTTT. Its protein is CASSLGGRGTRNTEAFF.

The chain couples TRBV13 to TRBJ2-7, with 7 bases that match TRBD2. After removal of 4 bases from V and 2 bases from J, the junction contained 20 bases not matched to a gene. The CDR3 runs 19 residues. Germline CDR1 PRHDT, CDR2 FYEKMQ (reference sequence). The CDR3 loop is CASSSGGAGLAGGPYEQYF. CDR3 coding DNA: TGTGCCAGCAGCTCCGGGGGAGCTGGGTTAGCGGGCGGTCCCTACGAGCAGTACTTC.

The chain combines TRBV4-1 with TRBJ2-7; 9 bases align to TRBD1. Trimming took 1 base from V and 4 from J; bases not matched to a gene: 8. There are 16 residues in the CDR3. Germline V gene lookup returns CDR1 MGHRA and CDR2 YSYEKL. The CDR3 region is CASSQVSGQGMYEQYF. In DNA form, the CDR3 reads TGCGCCAGCAGCCAAGTATCAGGACAGGGGATGTACGAGCAGTACTTC.

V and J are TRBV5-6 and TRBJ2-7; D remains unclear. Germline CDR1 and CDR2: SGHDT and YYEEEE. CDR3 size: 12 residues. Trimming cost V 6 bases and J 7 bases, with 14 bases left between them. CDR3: CASTLRLREQYF. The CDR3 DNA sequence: TGTGCCAGCACCCTTCGGCTTAGGGAGCAGTACTTC.

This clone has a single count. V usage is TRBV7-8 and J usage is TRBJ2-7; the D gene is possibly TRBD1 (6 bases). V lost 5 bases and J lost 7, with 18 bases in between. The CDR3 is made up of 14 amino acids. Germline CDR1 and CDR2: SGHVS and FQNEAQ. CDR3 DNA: TGTGCCAGCAGCCCCAGGTGGTTAGGGGGTGAGCAGTACTTC. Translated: CASSPRWLGGEQYF.

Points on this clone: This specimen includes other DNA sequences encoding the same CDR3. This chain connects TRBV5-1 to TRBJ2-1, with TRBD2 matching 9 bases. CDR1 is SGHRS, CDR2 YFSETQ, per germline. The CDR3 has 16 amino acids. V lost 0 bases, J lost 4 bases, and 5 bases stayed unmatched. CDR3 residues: CASSLVPAGGYNEQFF. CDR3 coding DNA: TGCGCCAGCAGCTTGGTTCCAGCGGGAGGTTACAATGAGCAGTTCTTC.

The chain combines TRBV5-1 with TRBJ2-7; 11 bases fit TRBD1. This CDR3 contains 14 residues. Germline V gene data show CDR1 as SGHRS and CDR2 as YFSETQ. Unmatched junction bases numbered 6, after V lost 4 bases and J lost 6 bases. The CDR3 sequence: CASSMDRGLSEQYF. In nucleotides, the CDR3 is TGCGCCAGCAGCATGGACAGGGGGCTTAGCGAGCAGTACTTC.

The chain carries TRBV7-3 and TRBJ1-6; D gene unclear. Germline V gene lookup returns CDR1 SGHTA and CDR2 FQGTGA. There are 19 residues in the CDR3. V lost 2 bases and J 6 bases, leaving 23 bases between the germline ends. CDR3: CASSLYPPFGPVTNSPLHF. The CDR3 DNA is TGTGCCAGCAGCTTATACCCCCCCTTTGGACCGGTTACTAATTCACCCCTCCACTTT.

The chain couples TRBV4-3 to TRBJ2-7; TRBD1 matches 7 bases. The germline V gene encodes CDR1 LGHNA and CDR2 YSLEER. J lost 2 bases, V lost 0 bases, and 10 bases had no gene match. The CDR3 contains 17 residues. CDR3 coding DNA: TGCGCCAGCAGCCAAGATCTTAGGGACAGCAGTCCCTACGAGCAGTACTTC. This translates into CASSQDLRDSSPYEQYF.